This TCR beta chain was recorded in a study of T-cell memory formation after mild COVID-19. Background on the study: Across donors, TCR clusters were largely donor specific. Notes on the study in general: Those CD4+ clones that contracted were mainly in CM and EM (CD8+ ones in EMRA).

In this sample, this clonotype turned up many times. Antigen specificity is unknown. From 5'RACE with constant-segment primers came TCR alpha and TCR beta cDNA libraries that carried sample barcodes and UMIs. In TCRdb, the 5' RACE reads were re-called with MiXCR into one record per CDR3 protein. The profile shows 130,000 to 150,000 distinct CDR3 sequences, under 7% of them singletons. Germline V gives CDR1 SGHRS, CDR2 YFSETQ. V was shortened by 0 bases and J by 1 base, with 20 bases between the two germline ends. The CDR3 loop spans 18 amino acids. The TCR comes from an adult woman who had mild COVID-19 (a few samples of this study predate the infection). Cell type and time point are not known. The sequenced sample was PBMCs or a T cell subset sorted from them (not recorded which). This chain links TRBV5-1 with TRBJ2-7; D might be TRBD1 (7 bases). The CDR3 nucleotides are TGCGCCAGCAGCTTGGAGATTTTTCGGCCAGGGGGGTCCTACGAGCAGTACTTC. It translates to CASSLEIFRPGGSYEQYF. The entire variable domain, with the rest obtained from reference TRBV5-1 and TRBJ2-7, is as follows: KAGVTQTPRYLIKTRGQQVTLSCSPISGHRSVSWYQQTPGQGLQFLFEYFSETQRNKGNFPGRFSGRQFSNSRSEMNVSTLELGDSALYLCASSLEIFRPGGSYEQYFGPGTRLTVT.